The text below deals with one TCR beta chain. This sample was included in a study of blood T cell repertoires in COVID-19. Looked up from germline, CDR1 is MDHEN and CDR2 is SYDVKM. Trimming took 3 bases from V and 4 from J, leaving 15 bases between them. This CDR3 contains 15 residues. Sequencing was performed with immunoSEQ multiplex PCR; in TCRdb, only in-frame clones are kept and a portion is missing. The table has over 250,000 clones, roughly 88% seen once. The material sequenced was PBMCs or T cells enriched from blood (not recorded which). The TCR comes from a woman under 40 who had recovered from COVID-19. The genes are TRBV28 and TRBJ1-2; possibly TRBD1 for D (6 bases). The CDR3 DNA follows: TGTGCCAGCAGTTTGCCCCACAGGGTCGGCTATGGCTACACCTTC. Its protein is CASSLPHRVGYGYTF.